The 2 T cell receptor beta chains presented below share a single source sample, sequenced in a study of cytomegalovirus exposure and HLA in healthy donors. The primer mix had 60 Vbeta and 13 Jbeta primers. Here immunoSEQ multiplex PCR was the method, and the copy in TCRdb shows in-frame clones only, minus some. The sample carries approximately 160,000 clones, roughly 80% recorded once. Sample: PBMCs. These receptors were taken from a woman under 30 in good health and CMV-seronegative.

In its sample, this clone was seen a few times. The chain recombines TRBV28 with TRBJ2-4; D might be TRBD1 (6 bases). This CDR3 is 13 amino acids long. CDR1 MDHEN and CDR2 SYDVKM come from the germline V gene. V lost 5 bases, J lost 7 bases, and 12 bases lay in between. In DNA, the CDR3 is TGTGCCAGCAGTCTACAGGGTTATAACATTCAGTACTTC. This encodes CASSLQGYNIQYF. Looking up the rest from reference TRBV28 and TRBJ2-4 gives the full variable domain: DVKVTQSSRYLVKRTGEKVFLECVQDMDHENMFWYRQDPGLGLRLIYFSYDVKMKEKGDIPEGYSVSREKKERFSLILESASTNQTSMYLCASSLQGYNIQYFGAGTRLSVL.

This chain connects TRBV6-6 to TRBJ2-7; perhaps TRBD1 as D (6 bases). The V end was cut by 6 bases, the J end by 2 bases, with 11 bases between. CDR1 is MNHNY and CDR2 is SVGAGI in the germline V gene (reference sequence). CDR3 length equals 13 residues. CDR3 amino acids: CASSRQVTYEQYF. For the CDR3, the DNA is TGTGCCAGCAGCCGACAGGTCACCTACGAGCAGTACTTC.